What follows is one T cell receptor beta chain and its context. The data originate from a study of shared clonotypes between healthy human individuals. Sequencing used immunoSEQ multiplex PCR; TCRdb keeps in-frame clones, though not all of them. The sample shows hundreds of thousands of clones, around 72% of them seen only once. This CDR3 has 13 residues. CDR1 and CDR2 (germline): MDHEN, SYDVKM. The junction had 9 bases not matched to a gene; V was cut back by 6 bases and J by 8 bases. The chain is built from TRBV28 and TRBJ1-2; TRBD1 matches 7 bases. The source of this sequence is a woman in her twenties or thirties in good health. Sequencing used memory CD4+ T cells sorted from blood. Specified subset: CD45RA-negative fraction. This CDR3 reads CASRYGTAEGYTF. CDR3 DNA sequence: TGTGCCAGCAGATACGGGACAGCGGAAGGCTACACCTTC.